The 10 T cell receptor beta chains listed next were all sequenced from one sample in a study of blood T cell repertoires in COVID-19. Some clones are missing from TCRdb's copy, which holds only in-frame ones; the method was immunoSEQ multiplex PCR. The sample carries 50,000 to 70,000 clones, around 84% recorded once. Material for sequencing was peripheral blood. The source is a woman aged 60-75 years with acute or convalescent COVID-19.

This clone has a single count. The V gene is TRBV11-2, the J gene TRBJ2-7, with TRBD1 matching 9 bases. Trimming removed 5 bases from V and 6 bases from J; junction bases left unmatched: 11. The CDR3 runs 15 residues. Germline V lookup: CDR1 SGHAT, CDR2 FQNNGV. The CDR3 here is CASSILGTGPSEQYF. CDR3 sequence (DNA): TGTGCCAGCAGCATCCTCGGGACAGGGCCCTCCGAGCAGTACTTC.

The V and J genes are TRBV19 and TRBJ1-4; 9 positions agree with TRBD1. Trimming took 2 bases from V and 4 from J; bases not matched to a gene: 5. The CDR3 length is 16 residues. Germline V CDR1 and CDR2: LNHDA, SQIVND (reference sequence). DNA for the CDR3: TGTGCCAGTAGTATAAATACGGGACAGGGTAATGAAAAACTGTTTTTT. As protein: CASSINTGQGNEKLFF.

The chain is built from TRBV3-1 (or the pseudogene TRBV3-2) and TRBJ2-3; TRBD2 matches at 7 bases. Germline V lookup: CDR1 LGHDT, CDR2 YNNKEL (reference sequence). The V and J ends lost 0 bases and 5 bases, in that order; junction bases with no gene match: 14. This CDR3 comprises 18 residues. The CDR3 loop reads CASSQDPRIAGEQDTQYF. In DNA form, the CDR3 reads TGTGCCAGCAGCCAAGATCCCCGGATAGCGGGTGAACAAGATACGCAGTATTTT.

The chain has TRBV12-3 or TRBV12-4 and TRBJ1-1; D may be TRBD1 (6 bases). This CDR3 has 12 residues. V lost 8 bases and J lost 0, with 7 bases in between. The DNA for the CDR3 is TGTGCCAGCCACAGGGTGAACACTGAAGCTTTCTTT. Translation: CASHRVNTEAFF.

V usage is TRBV2 and J usage is TRBJ2-4; TRBD2 agrees at 13 bases. CDR1 and CDR2 from the germline V gene are SNHLY and FYNNEI. V shed 4 bases, J shed 9 bases, and the junction held 6 bases outside the gene matches. The CDR3 runs 15 residues. This chain's CDR3 is CASSGTSGGGGIQYF. Written as DNA, the CDR3 is TGTGCCAGCAGTGGGACTAGCGGGGGCGGGGGCATTCAGTACTTC. Looking up the rest from reference TRBV2 and TRBJ2-4 gives the full variable domain: EPEVTQTPSHQVTQMGQEVILRCVPISNHLYFYWYRQILGQKVEFLVSFYNNEISEKSEIFDDQFSVERPDGSNFTLKIRSTKLEDSAMYFCASSGTSGGGGIQYFGAGTRLSVL.

CDR3 sequence: CASSLGRGDEKLFF. The CDR3 region has the DNA TGCGCCAGCAGCTTGGGGAGGGGCGATGAAAAACTGTTTTTT. The gene calls are TRBV5-1 and TRBJ1-4; possible D gene TRBD1, 5 bases. Germline V gene data show CDR1 as SGHRS and CDR2 as YFSETQ. This CDR3 is 14 amino acids long. V lost 0 bases and J 6 bases, leaving 9 bases between the germline ends.

The J gene is TRBJ2-3, the V gene TRBV2, with D possibly matching TRBD1 (5 bases). Germline V gene data show CDR1 as SNHLY and CDR2 as FYNNEI. V was trimmed by 11 bases and J by 2 bases, leaving 17 bases between them. The CDR3 has 14 amino acids. The CDR3 region is CACQKDTNTDTQYF. Here the CDR3 DNA reads TGTGCCTGTCAGAAGGACACAAACACAGATACGCAGTATTTT.

The genes are TRBV5-1 and TRBJ1-1, with 8 bases identical to TRBD1. Germline assignment: CDR1 SGHRS and CDR2 YFSETQ. The CDR3 contains 14 residues. V trimming: 4 bases; J trimming: 5 bases; junction bases outside the gene matches: 7. The CDR3 sequence is CASSNGQGMTEAFF. The CDR3 DNA reads TGCGCCAGCAGCAACGGACAGGGTATGACTGAAGCTTTCTTT.

This chain links TRBV29-1 with TRBJ1-1; no reliable D call. Germline V gene sequence: CDR1 SQVTM, CDR2 ANQGSEA. Deletions cut 7 bases from V and 0 bases from J, with 18 bases between. The CDR3 extends over 15 amino acids. CDR3 DNA: TGCAGCGCCAACTACGGCCGCCTTATGAACACTGAAGCTTTCTTT. Its translation: CSANYGRLMNTEAFF.

CDR3 protein: CASSQKEGVPGGADTQYF. CDR3 DNA: TGTGCCAGCAGCCAAAAGGAGGGGGTCCCAGGGGGCGCAGATACGCAGTATTTT. The gene calls are TRBV3-1 (or the pseudogene TRBV3-2) and TRBJ2-3, with TRBD1 matching 8 bases. V was pared by 2 bases and J by 4 bases, with 14 bases of the junction left unmatched. The CDR3 is 18 amino acids. Germline V gene data show CDR1 as LGHDT and CDR2 as YNNKEL (reference sequence).